One and the same sample provided the 25 T cell receptor beta chains below, sequenced in a study of CD8+ T cells in alopecia areata. As to treatment: oral pan-JAK inhibitor, 5-10 mg twice daily. Sequencing used cDNA as its template, made by extracting RNA and reverse transcribing it. The repertoire was sequenced with immunoSEQ multiplex PCR; TCRdb's copy has only in-frame clones and lacks some. The sample yields 140,000 to 150,000 clones, about 51% seen once. The specimen comprised CD8+ T cells sorted from blood, sampled at week 4, from a patient treated with tofacitinib. These receptors originate from a human donor with alopecia areata.

This chain connects TRBV15 to TRBJ2-7; D may be TRBD1 (5 bases). This CDR3 comprises 13 residues. Trimming stripped 0 bases from V and 5 bases from J, with 8 bases between. Germline CDR1 and CDR2: LNHNV and YYDKDF (reference sequence). The CDR3 reads CATSRDRAHEQYF. As DNA, the CDR3 is TGTGCCACCAGCAGAGACAGGGCCCACGAGCAGTACTTC.

The V and J genes are TRBV6-6 and TRBJ1-5; D may be TRBD1 (6 bases). Germline V gene lookup returns CDR1 MNHNY and CDR2 SVGAGI (reference sequence). V lost 5 bases to trimming and J lost 5 bases, with 16 bases between them. The CDR3 has 15 amino acids. The CDR3 DNA sequence: TGTGCCAGCAGTCCCCGGGACATCGATCATCAGCCCCAGCATTTT. It yields the protein CASSPRDIDHQPQHF.

The V call is TRBV7-8, the J call TRBJ2-1, with 10 bases lining up with TRBD2. CDR1 and CDR2 (germline): SGHVS, FQNEAQ. V dropped 5 bases and J dropped 9; count of bases not matched to a gene: 16. CDR3 size: 17 residues. The CDR3 protein is CASSRSRQAGGPSEQFF. The CDR3 coding sequence is TGTGCCAGCAGCAGGAGTCGACAAGCGGGGGGGCCGAGTGAGCAGTTCTTC. Drawing the rest from reference TRBV7-8 and TRBJ2-1, the complete variable domain is GAGVSQSPRYKVAKRGQDVALRCDPISGHVSLFWYQQALGQGPEFLTYFQNEAQLDKSGLPSDRFFAERPEGSVSTLKIQRTQQEDSAVYLCASSRSRQAGGPSEQFFGPGTRLTVL.

A few counts support this clone. This chain uses TRBV2 with TRBJ2-7; D call uncertain. The CDR3 sequence is 10 residues long. Looked up from germline, CDR1 is SNHLY and CDR2 is FYNNEI. Trimming stripped 6 bases from V and 7 bases from J, with 7 bases between. CDR3 loop: CASSLGEQYF. The CDR3 DNA follows: TGTGCCAGCAGCTTAGGGGAGCAGTACTTC.

The V gene is TRBV4-1, the J gene TRBJ2-1; 9 bases map to TRBD2. The V gene end was trimmed by 6 bases and the J gene end by 15 bases; junction bases not matched to a gene: 9. Germline CDR1 reads MGHRA; CDR2 reads YSYEKL. This CDR3 region has 12 residues. CDR3 protein: CASRDGAGGLFF. DNA for the CDR3: TGCGCCAGCAGAGATGGTGCGGGGGGGTTGTTCTTC.

The chain has TRBV2 and TRBJ2-2; no definite D call. The CDR3 runs 14 residues. Trimming took off 5 bases at V and 6 bases at J, with 13 bases between the two ends. CDR1 and CDR2 from the germline V gene are SNHLY and FYNNEI. The CDR3 bases are TGTGCCAGCAGTTGGGATCAGTGGGCCGGGGAGCTGTTTTTT. This sequence encodes CASSWDQWAGELFF. Looking up the rest from reference TRBV2 and TRBJ2-2 gives the full variable domain: EPEVTQTPSHQVTQMGQEVILRCVPISNHLYFYWYRQILGQKVEFLVSFYNNEISEKSEIFDDQFSVERPDGSNFTLKIRSTKLEDSAMYFCASSWDQWAGELFFGEGSRLTVL.

The chain has TRBV6-5 and TRBJ2-1, with D possibly matching TRBD1 (6 bases). Trimming left V 6 bases short and J 9 bases short, with 21 bases between. CDR3 length equals 15 residues. CDR1 MNHEY and CDR2 SVGAGI come from the germline V gene. The CDR3 region has the DNA TGTGCCAGCAGGGCAGACAGGACTCTGGCGAGTGAGCAGTTCTTC. The encoded protein is CASRADRTLASEQFF.

The rearrangement uses TRBV30 and TRBJ1-1; a weak D match, TRBD1 (5 bases). This CDR3 region has 15 residues. Germline values: CDR1 GTSNPN, CDR2 SVGIG (reference sequence). The V end was cut by 3 bases, the J end by 10 bases, with 24 bases between. The CDR3, as DNA: TGTGCCTGGAGACTACGGGACGGCTACCTCGGAGGAGCTTTCTTT. Its protein is CAWRLRDGYLGGAFF.

The J gene is TRBJ2-1, the V gene TRBV14; tentatively, D is TRBD1 (6 bases). This CDR3 is 16 amino acids long. Trimming removed 4 bases at V and 2 bases at J, with 15 bases between. CDR1 and CDR2 from the germline V gene are SGHDN and FVKESK. The CDR3 DNA reads as TGTGCCAGCAGCCCCTGGGGCAGGGGAACCTACAATGAGCAGTTCTTC. This codes for CASSPWGRGTYNEQFF.

This clone appeared a few times. This chain joins TRBV6-5 and TRBJ2-7; 7 nucleotides agree with TRBD1. CDR3 size: 14 residues. Germline CDR1 and CDR2: MNHEY and SVGAGI. Trimming cost V 5 bases and J 3 bases; bases outside gene matches: 7. CDR3 in amino acids: CASSPGQENYEQYF. For the CDR3, the DNA is TGTGCCAGCAGTCCCGGACAGGAAAACTACGAGCAGTACTTC.

This sequence joins TRBV5-6 and TRBJ1-2; 8 nucleotides align to TRBD1. J lost 4 bases, V lost 5 bases, and 4 bases had no gene match. Germline CDR1 SGHDT, CDR2 YYEEEE. The CDR3 sequence is 13 residues long. This CDR3 reads CASRGQDLYGYTF. CDR3 in DNA: TGTGCCAGCAGGGGACAGGACCTCTATGGCTACACCTTC.

The rearrangement links TRBV6-5 to TRBJ1-6, with unresolved D. The CDR3 is made up of 15 amino acids. Trimming took 7 bases from V and 5 from J, leaving 15 bases between them. Germline V gene sequence: CDR1 MNHEY, CDR2 SVGAGI. CDR3 residues: CASTYRGMHNSPLHF. The CDR3 DNA reads TGTGCCAGCACCTACCGAGGAATGCATAATTCACCCCTCCACTTT.

In the case of this clone: A junction boundary mismatches the germline segment, possibly from a read error. The V and J genes are TRBV7-3 and TRBJ1-1, with 7 bases aligning to TRBD1. Per the germline V gene, CDR1 is SGHTA and CDR2 is FQGTGA. There are 15 residues in the CDR3. Here the CDR3 reads CASSLTGVTSTEAFF. DNA for the CDR3: TGTGCCAGCAGCCTAACAGGGGTAACGAGCACTGAAGCTTTCTTT.

J is TRBJ2-7 and V is TRBV9; TRBD2 matches 9 bases. Trimming at V came to 1 base and at J to 5 bases, leaving 7 bases not matched to a gene. The CDR3 is made up of 15 amino acids. CDR1 is SGDLS, CDR2 YYNGEE, per germline. CDR3 loop: CASSVRGGASHEQYF. DNA for the CDR3: TGTGCCAGCAGCGTACGCGGGGGGGCAAGCCACGAGCAGTACTTC.

The genes are TRBV5-6 and TRBJ2-7; D is perhaps TRBD1 (5 bases). V was cut by 1 base and J by 3 bases, with 11 bases left in between. CDR1 is SGHDT and CDR2 is YYEEEE in the germline V gene. The CDR3 sequence is 14 residues long. The CDR3 nucleotides are TGTGCCAGCAGCTTGTCTCAGGGATTCTACGAGCAGTACTTC. Translation: CASSLSQGFYEQYF. Full variable domain (remainder filled in from reference TRBV5-6 and TRBJ2-7): DAGVTQSPTHLIKTRGQQVTLRCSPKSGHDTVSWYQQALGQGPQFIFQYYEEEERQRGNFPDRFSGHQFPNYSSELNVNALLLGDSALYLCASSLSQGFYEQYFGPGTRLTVT.

The J gene is TRBJ2-1, the V gene TRBV9, with TRBD1 identical over 7 bases. V lost 2 bases to trimming and J lost 7 bases; unmatched junction nucleotides: 6. This CDR3 spans 14 amino acids. CDR1 is SGDLS and CDR2 is YYNGEE in the germline V gene. In nucleotides, the CDR3 is TGTGCCAGCAGCGTCACAGGGGCGAAGAATGAGCAGTTCTTC. This encodes CASSVTGAKNEQFF.

Concerning this clone: Different DNA sequences within this sample yield the same CDR3. This chain links TRBV7-9 with TRBJ2-7, with D uncertain. Trimming shortened V by 5 bases and J by 2 bases, and 7 bases separated the two germline ends. From germline, CDR1 is SEHNR and CDR2 FQNEAQ (reference sequence). The CDR3 contains 12 residues. The CDR3 bases are TGTGCCAGCAGCCTCGGAGCCTACGAGCAGTACTTC. This sequence encodes CASSLGAYEQYF.

This clone was found a few times. The rearrangement links TRBV2 to TRBJ1-5; the D gene is possibly TRBD1 (5 bases). V gave up 6 bases and J gave up 3 bases, with 12 bases separating them. Germline CDR1 SNHLY, CDR2 FYNNEI. The CDR3 runs to 14 residues. The CDR3 nucleotides read TGTGCCAGCAGGGTTGGGACGGTCAATCAGCCCCAGCATTTT. Its protein product is CASRVGTVNQPQHF.

This chain uses TRBV7-3 with TRBJ2-2; 7 nucleotides agree with TRBD2. Losses at the gene ends were 5 bases for V and 5 bases for J; bases not matched to a gene: 8. The length of the CDR3 is 15 residues. Germline CDR1 and CDR2: SGHTA and FQGTGA. The CDR3 loop is CASSPIRGGTGELFF. DNA of the CDR3: TGTGCCAGCAGCCCCATAAGGGGAGGGACCGGGGAGCTGTTTTTT.

The gene calls are TRBV30 and TRBJ2-2; weak D call: TRBD2 (5 bases). The CDR3 is 16 residues long. CDR1 is GTSNPN, CDR2 SVGIG, per germline (reference sequence). The germline V and J ends were trimmed by 4 bases and 0 bases, with 15 bases remaining between them. CDR3 bases: TGTGCCTGGATCTATGAGGGCTCGCCGAACACCGGGGAGCTGTTTTTT. It specifies CAWIYEGSPNTGELFF.

This chain connects TRBV5-1 to TRBJ1-5; 10 positions match TRBD1. The CDR3 runs to 14 residues. Germline-derived CDR1 and CDR2 are SGHRS and YFSETQ. J gave up 6 bases and V 6 bases, and 6 bases lay outside the gene matches. The CDR3 here is CASKGTGEGQPQHF. CDR3 nucleotides: TGCGCCAGCAAAGGGACAGGGGAAGGTCAGCCCCAGCATTTT.

This clone occurred a few times. This sequence joins TRBV15 and TRBJ1-5; D gene ambiguous. Trimming removed 4 bases at V and 4 bases at J, with 14 bases between. CDR1 and CDR2 (germline): LNHNV, YYDKDF (reference sequence). The CDR3 consists of 15 residues. The CDR3 nucleotides are TGTGCCACCAGCAAGATTAGAGAAGGAAATCAGCCCCAGCATTTT. It translates to CATSKIREGNQPQHF.

The CDR3 coding sequence is TGTGCCTGGAGTGCACCGGGACAGGGGTACGAGCAGTACTTC. Translating gives CAWSAPGQGYEQYF. The chain recombines TRBV30 with TRBJ2-7; 10 nucleotides align to TRBD1. This CDR3 contains 14 residues. Germline lookup yields CDR1 GTSNPN and CDR2 SVGIG (reference sequence). V dropped 1 base and J dropped 4; count of bases not matched to a gene: 4.

V is TRBV7-9 and J is TRBJ2-5, with a tentative D call TRBD1 (6 bases). Trimming removed 5 bases from V and 1 base from J, with 11 bases in between. CDR1 is SEHNR and CDR2 is FQNEAQ in the germline V gene (reference sequence). CDR3 length equals 14 residues. The CDR3 DNA reads TGTGCCAGCAGCCGACAGGAGATCCAAGAGACCCAGTACTTC. Residues: CASSRQEIQETQYF.

The rearrangement uses TRBV7-2 and TRBJ1-6; no clear D. The CDR3 runs 15 residues. The V gene's germline CDR1 is SGHTA and CDR2 FQGNSA. V lost 1 base to trimming and J lost 7 bases, with 11 bases between them. The CDR3 DNA is TGTGCCAGCAGCTTAGGTGTGGGAGGGAATTCACCCCTCCACTTT. Protein: CASSLGVGGNSPLHF.